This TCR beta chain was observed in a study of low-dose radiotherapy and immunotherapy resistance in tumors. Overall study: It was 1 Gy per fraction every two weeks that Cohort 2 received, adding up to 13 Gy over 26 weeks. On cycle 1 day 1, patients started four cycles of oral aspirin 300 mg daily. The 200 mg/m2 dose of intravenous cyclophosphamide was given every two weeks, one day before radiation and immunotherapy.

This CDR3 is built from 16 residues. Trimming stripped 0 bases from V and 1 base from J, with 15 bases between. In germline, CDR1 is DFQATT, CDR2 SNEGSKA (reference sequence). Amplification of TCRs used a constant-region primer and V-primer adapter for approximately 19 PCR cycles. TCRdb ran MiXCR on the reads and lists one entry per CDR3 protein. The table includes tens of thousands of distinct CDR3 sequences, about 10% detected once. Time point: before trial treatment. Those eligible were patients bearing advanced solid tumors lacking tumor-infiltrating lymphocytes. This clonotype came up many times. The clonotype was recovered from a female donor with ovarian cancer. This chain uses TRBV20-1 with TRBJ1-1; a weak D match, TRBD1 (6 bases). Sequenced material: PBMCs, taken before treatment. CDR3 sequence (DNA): TGCAGTGCTAGAGATCCGGCAGGGGCTCAGAACACTGAAGCTTTCTTT. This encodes CSARDPAGAQNTEAFF.